This T cell receptor beta chain stems from a study of somatic mutations in cytotoxic T cells in rheumatoid arthritis. This clone was detected only a few times. Assay: immunoSEQ multiplex PCR; the TCRdb copy retains only in-frame clones and omits some. The repertoire consists of approximately 15,000 clones, with approximately 80% occurring once and the leading ten covering about 21%. V lost 9 bases to trimming and J lost 5 bases, with 13 bases between them. Per germline, CDR1 SNHLY and CDR2 FYNNEI. CDR3 size: 12 residues. This TCR came from an adult with rheumatoid arthritis. V is TRBV2 and J is TRBJ1-1, with no clear D. The specimen was CD8+ T cells sorted from blood. CDR3 coding DNA: TGTGCCAGGGGAAGAGGTAGGACTGAAGCTTTCTTT. Amino acids: CARGRGRTEAFF.